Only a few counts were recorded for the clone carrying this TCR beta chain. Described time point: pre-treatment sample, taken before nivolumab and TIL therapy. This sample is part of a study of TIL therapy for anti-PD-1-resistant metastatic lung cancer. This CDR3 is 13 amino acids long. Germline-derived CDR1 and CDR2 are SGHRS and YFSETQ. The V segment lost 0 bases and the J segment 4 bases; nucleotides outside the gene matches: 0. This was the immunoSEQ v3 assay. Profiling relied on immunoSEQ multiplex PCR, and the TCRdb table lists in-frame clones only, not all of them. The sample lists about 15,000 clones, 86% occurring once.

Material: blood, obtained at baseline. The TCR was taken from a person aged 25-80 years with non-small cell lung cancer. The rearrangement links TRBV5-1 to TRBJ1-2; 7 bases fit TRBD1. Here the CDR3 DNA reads TGCGCCAGCAGCTTGGAGGGGGCCTATGGCTACACCTTC. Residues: CASSLEGAYGYTF. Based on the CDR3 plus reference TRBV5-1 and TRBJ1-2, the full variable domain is KAGVTQTPRYLIKTRGQQVTLSCSPISGHRSVSWYQQTPGQGLQFLFEYFSETQRNKGNFPGRFSGRQFSNSRSEMNVSTLELGDSALYLCASSLEGAYGYTFGSGTRLTVV.